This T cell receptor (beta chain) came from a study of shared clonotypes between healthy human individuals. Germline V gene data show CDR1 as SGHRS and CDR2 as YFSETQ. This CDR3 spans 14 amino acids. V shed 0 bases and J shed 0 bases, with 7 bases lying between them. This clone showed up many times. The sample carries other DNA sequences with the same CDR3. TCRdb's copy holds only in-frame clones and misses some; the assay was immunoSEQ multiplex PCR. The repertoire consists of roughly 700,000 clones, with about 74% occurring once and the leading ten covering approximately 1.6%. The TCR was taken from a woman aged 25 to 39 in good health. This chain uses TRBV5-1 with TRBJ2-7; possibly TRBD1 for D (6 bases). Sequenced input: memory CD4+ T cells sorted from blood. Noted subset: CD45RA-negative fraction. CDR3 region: CASSLGQDSYEQYF. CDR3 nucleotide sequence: TGCGCCAGCAGCTTGGGACAGGACTCCTACGAGCAGTACTTC.